Each of the 8 T cell receptor beta chains below was sequenced from the same sample in a study of PD-1 and CTLA-4 blockade in melanoma. Repertoires were generated with immunoSEQ multiplex PCR, while TCRdb's copy carries only in-frame clones and drops some. The sample consists of about 16,000 clones, around three quarters of them appearing once. The starting material was CD8+ T cells from peripheral blood, obtained from a patient given anti-PD-1 treatment. The receptors were gathered from a human donor with melanoma.

The chain employs TRBV14 and TRBJ2-2; no reliable D call. V lost 4 bases, J lost 3 bases, and 3 bases lay in between. The CDR3 has 12 residues. Germline lookup yields CDR1 SGHDN and CDR2 FVKESK. Written as DNA, the CDR3 is TGTGCCAGCAGCCCGGACACCGGGGAGCTGTTTTTT. It translates to CASSPDTGELFF.

The rearrangement uses TRBV10-2 and TRBJ1-1; 9 nucleotides align to TRBD1. Germline CDR1 WSHSY, CDR2 SAAADI. The V gene end was trimmed by 5 bases and the J gene end by 4 bases; junction bases not matched to a gene: 2. The CDR3 is 13 residues long. Written as DNA, the CDR3 is TGCGCCAGCAGTATACAGGGGGCCACTGAAGCTTTCTTT. Its translation: CASSIQGATEAFF.

V is TRBV5-1 and J is TRBJ2-7, with no clear D. The CDR3 is made up of 14 amino acids. Germline V gene lookup returns CDR1 SGHRS and CDR2 YFSETQ. Trimming removed 4 bases from V and 2 bases from J, with 13 bases in between. The CDR3 bases are TGCGCCAGCAGCCTGGACGACACTACCTACGAGCAGTACTTC. It is translated as CASSLDDTTYEQYF.

This clone was counted a few times. The genes are TRBV2 and TRBJ1-2, with 8 bases fitting TRBD1. Looked up from germline, CDR1 is SNHLY and CDR2 is FYNNEI. The V segment lost 9 bases and the J segment 2 bases; nucleotides outside the gene matches: 14. The CDR3 is 16 residues long. CDR3 loop: CARELNPGQENYGYTF. The CDR3 DNA is TGTGCCAGAGAACTCAACCCGGGACAGGAAAACTATGGCTACACCTTC. The full variable domain, in which reference TRBV2 and TRBJ1-2 provide the parts outside the CDR3, is EPEVTQTPSHQVTQMGQEVILRCVPISNHLYFYWYRQILGQKVEFLVSFYNNEISEKSEIFDDQFSVERPDGSNFTLKIRSTKLEDSAMYFCARELNPGQENYGYTFGSGTRLTVV.

The chain has TRBV11-3 and TRBJ2-2; the D gene could be TRBD1 or TRBD2 (6 bases each). CDR3 length: 17 residues. Germline-derived CDR1 and CDR2 are SGHNT and YENEEA. The V gene lost 5 bases and the J gene lost 6 bases, with 22 bases spanning the gap. The CDR3 nucleotides read TGTGCCAGCAGCCCCCGCGGAGGGGGGAACAATGCCGGGGAGCTGTTTTTT. Translation gives CASSPRGGGNNAGELFF.

This clone appeared a few times. The chain has TRBV30 and TRBJ2-5; TRBD1 agrees at 10 bases. Trimming removed 1 base from V and 5 bases from J; junction bases left unmatched: 13. Germline values: CDR1 GTSNPN, CDR2 SVGIG (reference sequence). The CDR3 runs to 17 residues. The CDR3 coding sequence is TGTGCCTGGAGTGAATTCGGGGGACAGGGGCTATTTGAGACCCAGTACTTC. Amino acid sequence: CAWSEFGGQGLFETQYF.

The rearrangement uses TRBV9 and TRBJ2-1, with 7 bases that match TRBD1. The V segment lost 4 bases and the J segment 5 bases; nucleotides outside the gene matches: 12. CDR3 length equals 16 residues. Germline assignment: CDR1 SGDLS and CDR2 YYNGEE. Here the CDR3 DNA reads TGTGCCAGCAGCCTTTACGAAGGGGGCTATGACAATGAGCAGTTCTTC. Amino acid sequence: CASSLYEGGYDNEQFF.

This clone has just a few counts. The rearrangement links TRBV9 to TRBJ1-5; 7 nucleotides match TRBD1. J lost 2 bases, V lost 3 bases, and 5 bases had no gene match. The CDR3 is 15 residues long. Per the germline V gene, CDR1 is SGDLS and CDR2 is YYNGEE. Here the CDR3 DNA reads TGTGCCAGCAGCGAGGGAGACAGGGGCAATCAGCCCCAGCATTTT. The encoded protein is CASSEGDRGNQPQHF.